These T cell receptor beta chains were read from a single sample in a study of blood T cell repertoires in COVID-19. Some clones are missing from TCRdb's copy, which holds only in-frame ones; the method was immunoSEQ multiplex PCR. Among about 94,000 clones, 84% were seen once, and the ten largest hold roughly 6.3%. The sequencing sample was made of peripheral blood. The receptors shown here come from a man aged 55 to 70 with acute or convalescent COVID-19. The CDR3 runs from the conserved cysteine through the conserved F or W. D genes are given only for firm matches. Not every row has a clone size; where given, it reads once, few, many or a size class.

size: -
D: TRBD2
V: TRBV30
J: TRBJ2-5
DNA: TGTGCCTGGGACCGGGGGGAAGAGACCCAGTACTTC
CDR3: CAWDRGEETQYF

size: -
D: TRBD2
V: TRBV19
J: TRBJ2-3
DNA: TGTGCCAGTAGTATAGATCTGGCGGGGGGGCAATTAGATACGCAGTATTTT
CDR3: CASSIDLAGGQLDTQYF

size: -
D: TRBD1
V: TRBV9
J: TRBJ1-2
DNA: TGTGCCAGCAGCGTAGCACTAGCCCAAGGGACAGGTGACTATGGCTACACCTTC
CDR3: CASSVALAQGTGDYGYTF

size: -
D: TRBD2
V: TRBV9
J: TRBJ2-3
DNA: TGTGCCAGCAGCGTAGGCGGTGAGCGGGGAGATACGCAGTATTTT
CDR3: CASSVGGERGDTQYF

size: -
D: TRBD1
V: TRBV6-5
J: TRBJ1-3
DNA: TGTGCCAGCGCCAGGGGGTTCTCTGGAAACACCATATATTTT
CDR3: CASARGFSGNTIYF

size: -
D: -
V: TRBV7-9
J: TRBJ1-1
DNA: TGTGCCAGCAGTCGTACAGCCGAAGGCACTGAAGCTTTCTTT
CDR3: CASSRTAEGTEAFF

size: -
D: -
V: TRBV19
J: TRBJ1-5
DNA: TGTGCCAGTAGTATGGACAGTTTTTATCAGCCCCAGCATTTT
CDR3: CASSMDSFYQPQHF

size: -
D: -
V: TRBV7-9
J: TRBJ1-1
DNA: TGTGCCAGCAGCTTAGCTTCCGGGTTAACTGAAGCTTTCTTT
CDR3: CASSLASGLTEAFF

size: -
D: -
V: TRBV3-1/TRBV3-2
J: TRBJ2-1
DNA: TGTGCCAGCAGCCAAGAAAGGCTGGGCGGGCCGAACAATGAGCAGTTCTTC
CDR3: CASSQERLGGPNNEQFF

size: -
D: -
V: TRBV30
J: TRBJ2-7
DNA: TGTGCCTGGAGTGTCGGGGATACCTACGAGCAGTACTTC
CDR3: CAWSVGDTYEQYF

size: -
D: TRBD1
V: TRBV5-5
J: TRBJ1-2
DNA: TGTGCCAGCAGCTTAAGGACAGGGGGCATCAACTATGGCTACACCTTC
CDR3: CASSLRTGGINYGYTF

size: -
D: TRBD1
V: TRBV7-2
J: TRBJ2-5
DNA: TGTGCCAGCAGCTTAACGGGACAGGAAACCCAGGAGACCCAGTACTTC
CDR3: CASSLTGQETQETQYF

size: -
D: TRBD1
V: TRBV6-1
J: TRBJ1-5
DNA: TGTGCCAGCAGTGAAGGACCGGGACAGGGATTTCAGCCCCAGCATTTT
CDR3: CASSEGPGQGFQPQHF

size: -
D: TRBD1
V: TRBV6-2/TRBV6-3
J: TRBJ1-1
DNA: TGTGCCAGCAGTGCGACAGGGTCGGGCACTGAAGCTTTCTTT
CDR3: CASSATGSGTEAFF

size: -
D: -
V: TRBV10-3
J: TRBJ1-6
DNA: TGTGCCATCAGTGAGGGGGCCGATTCACCCCTCCACTTT
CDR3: CAISEGADSPLHF

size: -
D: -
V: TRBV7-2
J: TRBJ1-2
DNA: TGTGCCAGCAGCTTCGACTCCTTTGGCTACACCTTC
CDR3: CASSFDSFGYTF

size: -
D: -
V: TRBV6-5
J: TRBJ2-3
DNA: TGTGCCAGCAGTTACACAGGGTCGTTCGGCACAGATACGCAGTATTTT
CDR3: CASSYTGSFGTDTQYF

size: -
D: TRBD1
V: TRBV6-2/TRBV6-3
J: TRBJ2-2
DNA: TGTGCCAGCAGTTCGGGACAGGGGAACACCGGGGAGCTGTTTTTT
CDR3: CASSSGQGNTGELFF

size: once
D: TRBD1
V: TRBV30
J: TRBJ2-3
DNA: TGTGCCTGGAGTTCCGGGACAGGGGGCGCAGATACGCAGTATTTT
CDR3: CAWSSGTGGADTQYF

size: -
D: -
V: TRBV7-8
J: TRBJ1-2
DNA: TGTGCCAGCAGCTTAGTCGAAGGACTGTACTATGGCTACACCTTC
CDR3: CASSLVEGLYYGYTF

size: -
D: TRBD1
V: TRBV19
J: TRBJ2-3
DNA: TGTGCCAGTAGTATGATGGGACAGGGGGGCCCAGATACGCAGTATTTT
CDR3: CASSMMGQGGPDTQYF

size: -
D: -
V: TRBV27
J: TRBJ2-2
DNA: TGTGCCAGCAGAGTCGGACTAGGGGGCACCGGGGAGCTGTTTTTT
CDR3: CASRVGLGGTGELFF

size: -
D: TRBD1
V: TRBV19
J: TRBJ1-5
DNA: TGTGCCAGTAGGCAATCCGGGACAGGTGATCAGCCCCAGCATTTT
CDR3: CASRQSGTGDQPQHF

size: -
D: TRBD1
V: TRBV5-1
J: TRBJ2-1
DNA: TGCGCCAGCAGGGGGACAGGCAACAATGAGCAGTTCTTC
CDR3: CASRGTGNNEQFF

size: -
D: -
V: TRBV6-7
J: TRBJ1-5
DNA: TGTGCCAGCAGTTACTCGGGGGACACCTATAGCAATCAGCCCCAGCATTTT
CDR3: CASSYSGDTYSNQPQHF

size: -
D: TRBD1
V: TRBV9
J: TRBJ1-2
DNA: TGTGCCAGCAGCGTTGAAACAGGGGGCGGTTATGGCTACACCTTC
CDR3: CASSVETGGGYGYTF

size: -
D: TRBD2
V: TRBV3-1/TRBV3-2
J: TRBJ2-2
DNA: TGTGCCAGCAGCCAAGCGGGGGGGCCGAAAATCACCGGGGAGCTGTTTTTT
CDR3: CASSQAGGPKITGELFF

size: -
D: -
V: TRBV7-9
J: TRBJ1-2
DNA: TGTGCCAGCAGCTTGGCTGGTAACTATGGCTACACCTTC
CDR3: CASSLAGNYGYTF

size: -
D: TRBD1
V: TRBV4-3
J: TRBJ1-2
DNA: TGCGCCAGCAGCTTTCAGACCGGGACAGGGCAGTCCTACACCTTC
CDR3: CASSFQTGTGQSYTF

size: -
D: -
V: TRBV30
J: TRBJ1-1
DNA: TGTGCCTGGAGCGCTAACAGCCCTGAAGCTTTCTTT
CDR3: CAWSANSPEAFF

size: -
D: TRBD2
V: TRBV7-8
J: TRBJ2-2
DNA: TGTGCCAGCCGATTAGCGGGGGGGCACGACGGGGAGCTGTTTTTT
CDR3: CASRLAGGHDGELFF

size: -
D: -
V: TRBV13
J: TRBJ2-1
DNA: TGTGCCAGCAGCTCGGACAGAGATAGGGACAATGAGCAGTTCTTC
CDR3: CASSSDRDRDNEQFF

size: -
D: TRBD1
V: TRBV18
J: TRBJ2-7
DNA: TGTGCCAGCTCACCGGGGACAGGGGGCTACGAGCAGTACTTC
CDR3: CASSPGTGGYEQYF